One sample yielded the 30 T cell receptor beta chains listed below, sequenced in a study of shared clonotypes between healthy human individuals. Clones were sequenced by immunoSEQ multiplex PCR, and TCRdb holds only the in-frame ones, with some missing. The sample shows approximately 1.5 million clones, approximately 98.5% of them seen only once. The sample was naive CD4+ T cells sorted from blood. As for subset: CD45RA+ positively selected. Source of these receptors: a man aged 25-40 years in good health.

The rearrangement links TRBV11-2 to TRBJ2-1, with D tentatively TRBD1 (6 bases). CDR1 SGHAT and CDR2 FQNNGV come from the germline V gene. The CDR3 has 15 residues. Trimming took off 1 base at V and 12 bases at J, with 19 bases between the two ends. DNA for the CDR3: TGTGCCAGCAGCTTAGTGGGGAACAGGGAAGGAGTGCAGTTCTTC. The encoded protein is CASSLVGNREGVQFF.

The chain carries TRBV5-6 and TRBJ1-2, with D uncertain. The length of the CDR3 is 14 residues. Germline CDR1 reads SGHDT; CDR2 reads YYEEEE. Trimming removed 4 bases from V and 0 bases from J, with 10 bases in between. CDR3 nucleotide sequence: TGTGCCAGCAGCACTCAAAATACTAACTATGGCTACACCTTC. Translation: CASSTQNTNYGYTF.

The chain uses TRBV9 and TRBJ1-2; D remains ambiguous. CDR1 is SGDLS and CDR2 is YYNGEE in the germline V gene. The CDR3 is 14 residues long. Deletions cut 0 bases from V and 6 bases from J, with 12 bases between. The CDR3 DNA reads TGTGCCAGCAGCGTAGAGGCCTACACACATGGCTACACCTTC. Translating gives CASSVEAYTHGYTF.

The rearrangement uses TRBV30 and TRBJ1-2, with TRBD1 matching over 7 bases. The CDR3 spans 13 residues. Germline-derived CDR1 and CDR2 are GTSNPN and SVGIG (reference sequence). J gave up 4 bases and V 1 base, and 3 bases lay outside the gene matches. The CDR3 loop is CAWSGTGSYGYTF. Here the CDR3 DNA reads TGTGCCTGGAGTGGGACAGGAAGCTATGGCTACACCTTC.

For the CDR3, the DNA is TGTGCCAGCAGCTTAGAGAGAGATCAGCCCCAGCATTTT. Its protein is CASSLERDQPQHF. The chain carries TRBV11-2 and TRBJ1-5; D remains ambiguous. This CDR3 is built from 13 residues. V shed 0 bases and J shed 5 bases, with 5 bases lying between them. Germline V gives CDR1 SGHAT, CDR2 FQNNGV.

The genes are TRBV2 and TRBJ2-1, with D possibly matching TRBD2 (6 bases). The CDR3 sequence is 13 residues long. Germline lookup yields CDR1 SNHLY and CDR2 FYNNEI. V lost 6 bases and J 4 bases, leaving 10 bases between the germline ends. The CDR3 sequence is CASSRDSYNEQFF. For the CDR3, the DNA is TGTGCCAGCAGCCGGGACTCTTACAATGAGCAGTTCTTC.

V gene TRBV30 combines with J gene TRBJ2-7, with 7 bases fitting TRBD2. Losses at the gene ends were 7 bases for V and 6 bases for J; bases not matched to a gene: 12. This CDR3 has 13 residues. Germline V lookup: CDR1 GTSNPN, CDR2 SVGIG (reference sequence). The CDR3 DNA reads as TGTGCCTCCACAAGGGGAGGGCCGGGCGAGCAGTACTTC. Translated: CASTRGGPGEQYF.

The rearrangement joins TRBV6-6 to TRBJ1-2; 7 bases align to TRBD1. This CDR3 contains 15 residues. Germline CDR1 MNHNY, CDR2 SVGAGI (reference sequence). V trimming: 6 bases; J trimming: 4 bases; junction bases outside the gene matches: 11. The CDR3 nucleotides are TGTGCCAGCAGCCCCACAGGGGCGAACCCCTATGGCTACACCTTC. It encodes CASSPTGANPYGYTF.

CDR3 DNA: TGTGCCAGCTCACCGGGACAGGGAAAAACAACTAATGAAAAACTGTTTTTT. Translation gives CASSPGQGKTTNEKLFF. The chain links TRBV18 to TRBJ1-4, with TRBD1 identical over 9 bases. V trimming: 3 bases; J trimming: 0 bases; junction bases outside the gene matches: 5. CDR3 length: 17 residues. Germline V gene data show CDR1 as KGHSH and CDR2 as LQKENI.

This chain links TRBV29-1 with TRBJ2-1; D possibly corresponds to TRBD2 (6 bases). The CDR3 is 16 amino acids. Germline CDR1 and CDR2: SQVTM and ANQGSEA. V lost 3 bases and J lost 0, with 15 bases in between. The CDR3 spells CSVEKGRISSYNEQFF. CDR3 in DNA: TGCAGCGTTGAGAAGGGGAGGATTAGCTCCTACAATGAGCAGTTCTTC.

On this clone itself: Within the sample, other DNA sequences also encode this same CDR3. The chain is built from TRBV18 and TRBJ2-7, with TRBD2 identical over 7 bases. Germline V gene sequence: CDR1 KGHSH, CDR2 LQKENI. The junction had 0 bases not matched to a gene; V was cut back by 1 base and J by 0 bases. The CDR3 contains 14 residues. CDR3 residues: CASSPRGSSYEQYF. CDR3 in DNA: TGTGCCAGCTCACCACGCGGGAGCTCCTACGAGCAGTACTTC.

The chain uses TRBV28 and TRBJ1-5, with D perhaps matching TRBD1 (5 bases). Germline loops: CDR1 MDHEN, CDR2 SYDVKM. The length of the CDR3 is 14 residues. Trimming left V 3 bases short and J 6 bases short, with 12 bases between. The CDR3 bases are TGTGCCAGCAGTTTGGCGACAGTGGGTCAGCCCCAGCATTTT. This gives the protein CASSLATVGQPQHF. Supplemented by reference TRBV28 and TRBJ1-5, the full variable domain reads DVKVTQSSRYLVKRTGEKVFLECVQDMDHENMFWYRQDPGLGLRLIYFSYDVKMKEKGDIPEGYSVSREKKERFSLILESASTNQTSMYLCASSLATVGQPQHFGDGTRLSIL.

V and J are TRBV9 and TRBJ2-5, with 7 bases that match TRBD2. The CDR3 totals 16 residues. Looked up from germline, CDR1 is SGDLS and CDR2 is YYNGEE. V shed 2 bases and J 2 bases; nucleotides not matched to a gene: 9. DNA of the CDR3: TGTGCCAGCAGCGTTCGGGGTTGGGAGGGACAAGAGACCCAGTACTTC. Protein: CASSVRGWEGQETQYF.

This rearrangement joins TRBV2 to TRBJ2-7, with 8 positions matching TRBD2. The CDR3 has 12 amino acids. Germline trimming cut 2 bases from V and 12 bases from J; bases unmatched to any gene: 6. Germline V gives CDR1 SNHLY, CDR2 FYNNEI. CDR3 amino acids: CASSEKAGVLYF. DNA for the CDR3: TGTGCCAGCAGTGAAAAAGCGGGAGTTCTGTACTTC. The full variable domain, its missing parts supplied by reference TRBV2 and TRBJ2-7, is EPEVTQTPSHQVTQMGQEVILRCVPISNHLYFYWYRQILGQKVEFLVSFYNNEISEKSEIFDDQFSVERPDGSNFTLKIRSTKLEDSAMYFCASSEKAGVLYFGPGTRLTVT.

The V and J genes are TRBV4-1 and TRBJ2-7; 9 bases line up with TRBD1. V lost 4 bases and J lost 6; bases outside the gene matches: 7. CDR1 is MGHRA, CDR2 YSYEKL, per germline. CDR3 size: 14 residues. The CDR3 spells CASSPIGQGPEQYF. CDR3 coding DNA: TGCGCCAGCAGCCCGATCGGACAGGGGCCCGAGCAGTACTTC.

The chain links TRBV2 to TRBJ2-1; the D is unclear. Per germline, CDR1 SNHLY and CDR2 FYNNEI. V lost 1 base, J lost 8 bases, and 9 bases lay in between. The CDR3 totals 13 residues. CDR3 nucleotide sequence: TGTGCCAGCAGTGAAGGGGCAGGCGATGAGCAGTTCTTC. Encoded protein: CASSEGAGDEQFF.

V and J are TRBV11-1 and TRBJ1-1; D is uncertain. This CDR3 comprises 15 residues. The germline V and J ends were trimmed by 5 bases and 1 base, with 14 bases remaining between them. CDR1 and CDR2 (germline): SGHAT, FQDESV (reference sequence). The CDR3 loop reads CASSLSSRGNTEAFF. CDR3 bases: TGTGCCAGCAGCCTCTCTAGTCGGGGGAACACTGAAGCTTTCTTT.

The chain employs TRBV10-3 and TRBJ2-3; TRBD2 agrees at 11 bases. This CDR3 spans 16 amino acids. The V gene end was trimmed by 3 bases and the J gene end by 3 bases; junction bases not matched to a gene: 5. The germline V gene encodes CDR1 ENHRY and CDR2 SYGVKD. Written as DNA, the CDR3 is TGTGCCATCAGTGAAGCGATAGCGGGAGGGACAGATACGCAGTATTTT. Encoded protein: CAISEAIAGGTDTQYF.

The V gene is TRBV19, the J gene TRBJ2-7; 7 bases are shared with TRBD1. CDR1 and CDR2 from the germline V gene are LNHDA and SQIVND (reference sequence). V trimming: 2 bases; J trimming: 2 bases; junction bases outside the gene matches: 0. This CDR3 contains 13 residues. The CDR3 spells CASSITGAYEQYF. CDR3 bases: TGTGCCAGTAGTATAACAGGGGCCTACGAGCAGTACTTC.

Concerning this clone itself: The sample has other DNA sequences that encode this CDR3 too. The chain employs TRBV28 and TRBJ1-2; D ambiguous. The CDR3 length is 14 residues. The germline V gene has CDR1 MDHEN and CDR2 SYDVKM. V gave up 6 bases and J gave up 1 base, with 12 bases separating them. In DNA, the CDR3 is TGTGCCAGCAGCCTCGGACGGAGTAACTATGGCTACACCTTC. Its translation: CASSLGRSNYGYTF.

V is TRBV5-6 and J is TRBJ2-1; D remains ambiguous. The germline V gene has CDR1 SGHDT and CDR2 YYEEEE. This CDR3 is 14 amino acids long. V lost 5 bases, J lost 9 bases, and 18 bases lay in between. CDR3 in DNA: TGTGCCAGCAGACGAGGCCCTCTTGGTACTGAGCAGTTCTTC. Its translation: CASRRGPLGTEQFF.

The chain has TRBV28 and TRBJ2-3; weak D call: TRBD1 (6 bases). Germline V gene data show CDR1 as MDHEN and CDR2 as SYDVKM. The ends were cut back, 2 bases at V and 6 bases at J, with 18 bases in the middle. The CDR3 is 16 amino acids. The CDR3, as DNA: TGTGCCAGCAGTTTAGAGGGCGCAGGGGTCGTGGATACGCAGTATTTT. Its protein product is CASSLEGAGVVDTQYF.

This chain links TRBV10-3 with TRBJ2-1, with a tentative D call TRBD1 (6 bases). V was cut by 3 bases and J by 5 bases, with 11 bases left in between. There are 14 residues in the CDR3. Germline assignment: CDR1 ENHRY and CDR2 SYGVKD. The CDR3 loop reads CAISDKKGDNEQFF. CDR3 coding DNA: TGTGCCATCAGTGACAAGAAGGGGGACAATGAGCAGTTCTTC.

Of note for this clone: This CDR3 is also generated by other DNA sequences in the sample. This rearrangement joins TRBV19 to TRBJ2-7; D is perhaps TRBD1 or TRBD2 (5 bases each). Germline V lookup: CDR1 LNHDA, CDR2 SQIVND (reference sequence). CDR3 size: 12 residues. The V end was cut by 8 bases, the J end by 4 bases, with 12 bases between. CDR3 residues: CASGTGPYEQYF. CDR3 DNA: TGTGCCAGTGGGACGGGCCCATACGAGCAGTACTTC.

The rearrangement links TRBV12-5 to TRBJ2-1, with TRBD1 as a possible D gene (6 bases). There are 12 residues in the CDR3. Per germline, CDR1 LGHNT and CDR2 FRNRAP. V lost 1 base, J lost 10 bases, and 8 bases lay in between. Written as DNA, the CDR3 is TGTGCTAGTGGTTTGGGAAGGGGGGAGCAGTTCTTC. Translated: CASGLGRGEQFF.

The rearrangement links TRBV11-2 to TRBJ2-5, with D possibly matching TRBD2 (6 bases). The germline CDR1 and CDR2 sequences are SGHAT and FQNNGV. Deletions cut 1 base from V and 1 base from J, with 7 bases between. The CDR3 sequence is 14 residues long. CDR3 sequence (DNA): TGTGCCAGCAGCTTAGTAGCGGCCCAAGAGACCCAGTACTTC. Its translation is CASSLVAAQETQYF.

The chain has TRBV7-3 and TRBJ2-6, with 9 bases aligning to TRBD1. Unmatched junction bases numbered 8, after V lost 5 bases and J lost 9 bases. This CDR3 is built from 15 residues. Germline CDR1 is SGHTA and CDR2 is FQGTGA. CDR3 protein: CASSTYRGLRNVLTF. The CDR3 nucleotides are TGTGCCAGCAGCACTTACAGGGGGCTACGCAACGTCCTGACTTTC.

The chain recombines TRBV28 with TRBJ1-4; D not certain. The CDR3 spans 13 residues. Germline assignment: CDR1 MDHEN and CDR2 SYDVKM. Between the trimmed V and J ends, which lost 5 bases and 5 bases, there was a span of 9 bases. CDR3 residues: CASSNGLNEKLFF. CDR3 DNA sequence: TGTGCCAGCAGTAACGGACTGAATGAAAAACTGTTTTTT.

V and J are TRBV7-9 and TRBJ2-2; D is unresolved. Trimming removed 5 bases at V and 0 bases at J, with 13 bases between. The CDR3 has 16 residues. The germline gives CDR1 SEHNR, CDR2 FQNEAQ (reference sequence). DNA for the CDR3: TGTGCCAGCAGCCCCCGCGCAACCTCGAACACCGGGGAGCTGTTTTTT. Translation gives CASSPRATSNTGELFF.

The rearrangement joins TRBV5-1 to TRBJ2-3, with 7 bases aligning to TRBD2. Germline CDR1 reads SGHRS; CDR2 reads YFSETQ. V lost 4 bases and J lost 4; bases outside the gene matches: 12. The CDR3 totals 16 residues. CDR3 sequence (DNA): TGCGCCAGCAGCGGCCGGGAGGTGGGGGAGGCAGATACGCAGTATTTT. This gives the protein CASSGREVGEADTQYF.